This is a list of T cell receptor beta chains from one sample in a study of T cell responses to AZD1222 COVID-19 vaccine. Data came from immunoSEQ multiplex PCR; TCRdb stores just in-frame clones and leaves some out. Among around 120,000 clones listed, 85% to 90% were seen once. Sequenced material: peripheral blood, taken on day 0 of AZD1222 vaccination. The receptors stem from an adult in good health. Both conserved end residues are part of each CDR3. D genes are given only for firm matches. For some rows the clone size is stated as once, few or many, or as a class when expanded; others skip it.

CDR3 length: 16; D gene: .; clone size: .; V gene: TRBV19; J gene: TRBJ1-1; CDR3 protein: CASSIGGVLMNTEAFF; CDR3 DNA: TGTGCCAGTAGTATAGGAGGGGTCTTGATGAACACTGAAGCTTTCTTT
CDR3 length: 14; D gene: .; clone size: .; V gene: TRBV10-3; J gene: TRBJ2-7; CDR3 protein: CATLEGRASYEQYF; CDR3 DNA: TGTGCCACCCTCGAGGGGCGGGCCTCCTACGAGCAGTACTTC
CDR3 length: 15; D gene: .; clone size: .; V gene: TRBV5-4; J gene: TRBJ1-6; CDR3 protein: CASSRDAAPNSPLHF; CDR3 DNA: TGTGCCAGCAGCAGGGACGCTGCACCGAATTCACCCCTCCACTTT
CDR3 length: 14; D gene: .; clone size: .; V gene: TRBV7-9; J gene: TRBJ1-1; CDR3 protein: CASTTWMVGAEAFF; CDR3 DNA: TGTGCCAGCACCACTTGGATGGTAGGGGCTGAAGCTTTCTTT
CDR3 length: 17; D gene: .; clone size: .; V gene: TRBV5-1; J gene: TRBJ2-2; CDR3 protein: CASSPGRSFLGTGELFF; CDR3 DNA: TGCGCCAGCAGCCCCGGCCGGAGTTTTTTGGGCACCGGGGAGCTGTTTTTT
CDR3 length: 11; D gene: .; clone size: .; V gene: TRBV10-3; J gene: TRBJ2-2; CDR3 protein: CAISDYGELFF; CDR3 DNA: TGTGCCATCAGTGACTACGGGGAGCTGTTTTTT
CDR3 length: 20; D gene: .; clone size: once; V gene: TRBV9; J gene: TRBJ1-1; CDR3 protein: CASSVDGIRPGGLLNTEAFF; CDR3 DNA: TGTGCCAGCAGCGTAGATGGGATCAGACCGGGGGGACTACTGAACACTGAAGCTTTCTTT
CDR3 length: 13; D gene: .; clone size: .; V gene: TRBV11-2; J gene: TRBJ2-3; CDR3 protein: CASSSGWVDTQYF; CDR3 DNA: TGTGCCAGCAGCTCCGGATGGGTTGATACGCAGTATTTT
CDR3 length: 15; D gene: .; clone size: .; V gene: TRBV18; J gene: TRBJ1-5; CDR3 protein: CASSPRTDINQPQHF; CDR3 DNA: TGTGCCAGCTCACCAAGGACAGATATCAATCAGCCCCAGCATTTT
CDR3 length: 13; D gene: .; clone size: .; V gene: TRBV3-1/TRBV3-2; J gene: TRBJ1-3; CDR3 protein: CASSQGSLNTIYF; CDR3 DNA: TGTGCCAGCAGCCAAGGTAGTCTCAACACCATATATTTT
CDR3 length: 11; D gene: TRBD1; clone size: .; V gene: TRBV2; J gene: TRBJ1-2; CDR3 protein: CASSEGDRASF; CDR3 DNA: TGTGCCAGCAGTGAAGGGGACAGGGCTTCCTTC
CDR3 length: 15; D gene: TRBD1; clone size: .; V gene: TRBV12-5; J gene: TRBJ1-1; CDR3 protein: CASVPGQGMNTEAFF; CDR3 DNA: TGTGCTAGTGTCCCGGGACAGGGGATGAACACTGAAGCTTTCTTT
CDR3 length: 13; D gene: .; clone size: .; V gene: TRBV10-2; J gene: TRBJ1-1; CDR3 protein: CASSGSQNTEAFF; CDR3 DNA: TGCGCCAGCAGCGGTAGTCAGAACACTGAAGCTTTCTTT
CDR3 length: 16; D gene: TRBD1; clone size: .; V gene: TRBV24-1; J gene: TRBJ1-5; CDR3 protein: CATSDSRQGTNQPQHF; CDR3 DNA: TGTGCCACCAGTGACTCAAGACAGGGAACGAATCAGCCCCAGCATTTT
CDR3 length: 15; D gene: TRBD1; clone size: .; V gene: TRBV27; J gene: TRBJ1-1; CDR3 protein: CASSVQQGSDTEAFF; CDR3 DNA: TGTGCCAGCAGTGTTCAACAGGGGTCAGACACTGAAGCTTTCTTT